This T cell receptor (beta chain) derives from a study of blood T cells in healthy people across ages. This CDR3 region has 17 residues. V lost 5 bases and J lost 4, with 23 bases in between. In germline, CDR1 is MNHEY, CDR2 SMNVEV (reference sequence). About this clonotype itself: The target antigen is unknown.

Through a sample-barcoded 5' primer and a J-beta primer mix, a second PCR was run for about 6 to 12 cycles. Per sample, CDR3-containing paired-end reads numbered at least 2.5 million. TCRdb reprocessed the 5' RACE reads with MiXCR, giving one entry per CDR3 protein. The sample shows over a million distinct CDR3 sequences, 40% to 45% of them seen only once. Regarding the study as a whole: Diversity figures derived from one million T cells were judged to underestimate the true value. With naive T cell percentage, TCR beta diversity showed a strong correlation.

Researchers isolated at least 6 million PBMCs per sample. Sequencing used blood. V usage is TRBV27 and J usage is TRBJ1-2; a weak D match, TRBD1 (5 bases). This sequence was found in an older woman in good health. The CDR3 DNA follows: TGTGCCAGCAGTGGGGGTGACTTCGGAAATTCGGGCTATGGCTACACCTTC. Encoded protein: CASSGGDFGNSGYGYTF.